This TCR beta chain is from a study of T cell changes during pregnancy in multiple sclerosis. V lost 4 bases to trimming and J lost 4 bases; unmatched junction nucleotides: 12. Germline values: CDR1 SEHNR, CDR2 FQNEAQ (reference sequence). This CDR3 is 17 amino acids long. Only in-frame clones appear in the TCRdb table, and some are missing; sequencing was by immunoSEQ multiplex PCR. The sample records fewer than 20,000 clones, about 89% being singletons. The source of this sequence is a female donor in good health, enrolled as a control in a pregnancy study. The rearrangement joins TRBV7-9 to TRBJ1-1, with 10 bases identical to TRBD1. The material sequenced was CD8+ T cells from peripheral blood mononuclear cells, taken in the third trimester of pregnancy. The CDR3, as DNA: TGTGCCAGCAGCTCGGGACAGGGGATTTCTTCTGGCACTGAAGCTTTCTTT. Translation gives CASSSGQGISSGTEAFF. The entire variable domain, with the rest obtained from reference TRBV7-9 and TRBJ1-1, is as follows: DTGVSQNPRHKITKRGQNVTFRCDPISEHNRLYWYRQTLGQGPEFLTYFQNEAQLEKSRLLSDRFSAERPKGSFSTLEIQRTEQGDSAMYLCASSSGQGISSGTEAFFGQGTRLTVV.